Below are 8 T cell receptor beta chains sequenced from a single sample in a study of Graves' ophthalmopathy and Graves' hyperthyroidism. From RNA, the CDR3 regions of TCR beta chains were amplified and sequenced. Scientists carried out first-round RT-PCR using HTBI primers and then a second-round multiplex PCR. TCRdb reprocessed the multiplex PCR reads with MiXCR, giving one entry per CDR3 protein. Of some 750,000 distinct CDR3 sequences in the sample, 35% to 50% were seen once. Sample: peripheral blood. These receptors were collected from an adult man with Graves' ophthalmopathy.

This clonotype turned up a few times. The V call is TRBV7-9, the J call TRBJ2-7; 11 bases are shared with TRBD2. From germline, CDR1 is SEHNR and CDR2 FQNEAQ (reference sequence). This CDR3 contains 15 residues. The J segment lost 4 bases and the V segment lost 5 bases, leaving 7 bases of the junction unmatched. The CDR3 spells CASSHRLAGPYEQYF. CDR3 nucleotides: TGTGCCAGCAGCCATAGACTAGCGGGACCTTACGAGCAGTACTTC.

A single count supports this clonotype. The chain has TRBV5-1 and TRBJ2-7; 13 positions match TRBD2. Germline V gene data show CDR1 as SGHRS and CDR2 as YFSETQ. Trimming removed 3 bases from V and 6 bases from J; junction bases left unmatched: 3. This CDR3 comprises 14 residues. The CDR3 bases are TGCGCCAGCAGCTGGACTAGCGGGGGTATCGAGCAGTACTTC. This translates into CASSWTSGGIEQYF.

This clonotype was detected only once. This may come from a read error, since a much larger clone is one base off. The V call is TRBV7-9, the J call TRBJ2-7; a possible D gene is TRBD2 (5 bases). Germline assignment: CDR1 SEHNR and CDR2 FQNEAQ (reference sequence). The ends were cut back, 1 base at V and 3 bases at J, with 16 bases in the middle. There are 16 residues in the CDR3. The CDR3 sequence: CASSLVSALAFYEQYF. The CDR3 DNA reads as TGTGCCAGCAGCTTAGTCTCTGCGCTAGCCTTCTACGAGCAGTACTTC.

This clonotype was observed a handful of times. This sequence joins TRBV20-1 and TRBJ2-7, with a tentative D call TRBD1 (5 bases). Germline V gives CDR1 DFQATT, CDR2 SNEGSKA (reference sequence). Trimming pared 7 bases from V and 10 bases from J, leaving 35 bases between. The CDR3 spans 17 residues. The DNA of the CDR3 is TGCAGTGTATTAGGGAAAGGGGCCAAGCCGATCGCGGATAAACAGTACTTC. It codes for CSVLGKGAKPIADKQYF.

There are many counts of this clonotype. The chain links TRBV7-2 to TRBJ1-1; 7 bases map to TRBD1. The CDR3 is 18 residues long. Looked up from germline, CDR1 is SGHTA and CDR2 is FQGNSA. After removal of 5 bases from V and 1 base from J, the junction contained 16 bases not matched to a gene. CDR3 bases: TGTGCCAGCAGCCAACAGCCGGGACAGAACACCAAGAACACTGAAGCTTTCTTT. It yields the protein CASSQQPGQNTKNTEAFF.

The J gene is TRBJ1-2, the V gene TRBV2; TRBD1 might be the D (5 bases). Germline-derived CDR1 and CDR2 are SNHLY and FYNNEI. The V end was cut by 6 bases, the J end by 0 bases, with 11 bases between. The CDR3 is 14 amino acids. For the CDR3, the DNA is TGTGCCAGCAGGTCGGGACGGACTAACTATGGCTACACCTTC. Translation: CASRSGRTNYGYTF.

As for this clonotype: A much larger clone lies one base from this, so it may be a read error. The chain is built from TRBV19 and TRBJ2-5; TRBD1 aligns across 9 bases. The J segment lost 4 bases and the V segment lost 11 bases, leaving 8 bases of the junction unmatched. Germline V gene lookup returns CDR1 LNHDA and CDR2 SQIVND (reference sequence). The CDR3 extends over 13 amino acids. CDR3 sequence (DNA): TGTGCCTGCAGCCCGGACAGGGGAGAGACCCAGTACTTC. Protein product: CACSPDRGETQYF.

V is TRBV29-1 and J is TRBJ2-3, with D perhaps matching TRBD2 (6 bases). This CDR3 is 15 amino acids long. The germline V and J ends were trimmed by 3 bases and 1 base, with 14 bases remaining between them. Germline-derived CDR1 and CDR2 are SQVTM and ANQGSEA. The CDR3 loop reads CSVETGREGTDTQYF. CDR3 DNA: TGCAGCGTTGAGACTGGCAGGGAGGGCACAGATACGCAGTATTTT.